These T cell receptor beta chains were read from a single sample in a study of T cells in localized non-small cell lung cancer. Sequenced by immunoSEQ multiplex PCR; TCRdb stores in-frame clones only, minus some. The sample has around 94,000 clones, approximately 88% seen once. This specimen was peripheral blood, taken before any cancer treatment. These receptor sequences come from a man aged 35-75 years with stage I squamous cell lung carcinoma. CDR3s include the opening cysteine and the closing phenylalanine or tryptophan. Each record gives: D gene, J gene, clone size, V gene, CDR3 DNA, CDR3 protein. The D gene is left open where the match is weak. A row's size may be missing; if present it is once, few, many or a size class.

D gene: .; J gene: TRBJ2-2; clone size: few; V gene: TRBV7-2; CDR3 DNA: TGTGCCAGCAGCTTCTTAAGGAACACCGGGGAGCTGTTTTTT; CDR3 protein: CASSFLRNTGELFF
D gene: TRBD2; J gene: TRBJ2-5; clone size: .; V gene: TRBV7-9; CDR3 DNA: TGTGCCAGCAGCTTAGCGGCCCTGACTAGCGGGGCAGAGACCCAGTACTTC; CDR3 protein: CASSLAALTSGAETQYF
D gene: .; J gene: TRBJ2-1; clone size: .; V gene: TRBV2; CDR3 DNA: TGTGCCAGCAGGGGGGCCTACAATGAGCAGTTCTTC; CDR3 protein: CASRGAYNEQFF
D gene: .; J gene: TRBJ1-5; clone size: few; V gene: TRBV18; CDR3 DNA: TGTGCCAGCTCGCCCAGAGGGGATGGCAATCAGCCCCAGCATTTT; CDR3 protein: CASSPRGDGNQPQHF
D gene: .; J gene: TRBJ2-3; clone size: .; V gene: TRBV7-2; CDR3 DNA: TGTGCCAGCAGCTCTCGGGCAGATACGCAGTATTTT; CDR3 protein: CASSSRADTQYF
D gene: .; J gene: TRBJ2-4; clone size: .; V gene: TRBV30; CDR3 DNA: TGTGCCTGGAGTCTAGGGGAGAAAAACATTCAGTACTTC; CDR3 protein: CAWSLGEKNIQYF
D gene: .; J gene: TRBJ1-1; clone size: .; V gene: TRBV5-6; CDR3 DNA: TGTGCCAGCAGCTTGGAACGGCTGATGAACACTGAAGCTTTCTTT; CDR3 protein: CASSLERLMNTEAFF
D gene: TRBD1; J gene: TRBJ1-1; clone size: .; V gene: TRBV28; CDR3 DNA: TGTGCCAGGGCCCCCCCACAGGGGTCAAACACTGAAGCTTTCTTT; CDR3 protein: CARAPPQGSNTEAFF
D gene: TRBD1; J gene: TRBJ2-7; clone size: .; V gene: TRBV14; CDR3 DNA: TGTGCCAGCAGCCCCCGGACAGGGGGTACCTACGAGCAGTACTTC; CDR3 protein: CASSPRTGGTYEQYF
D gene: TRBD1; J gene: TRBJ1-5; clone size: .; V gene: TRBV7-8; CDR3 DNA: TGTGCCAGCAGCCCTCGACCGACAGGGGCGAATCAGCCCCAGCATTTT; CDR3 protein: CASSPRPTGANQPQHF
D gene: TRBD1; J gene: TRBJ1-6; clone size: .; V gene: TRBV10-3; CDR3 DNA: TGTGCCATCAGTGGCATGGACAGGGGCAATTCACCCCTCCACTTT; CDR3 protein: CAISGMDRGNSPLHF
D gene: TRBD1; J gene: TRBJ1-1; clone size: .; V gene: TRBV27; CDR3 DNA: TGTGCCAGCAGTTTCCATATGACAGGGGGGAACACTGAAGCTTTCTTT; CDR3 protein: CASSFHMTGGNTEAFF
D gene: .; J gene: TRBJ2-2; clone size: .; V gene: TRBV4-3; CDR3 DNA: TGCGCCAGCAGCCAGACCCGGAACACCGGGGAGCTGTTTTTT; CDR3 protein: CASSQTRNTGELFF
D gene: TRBD1; J gene: TRBJ2-7; clone size: .; V gene: TRBV7-3; CDR3 DNA: TGTGCCAGCAGCTTCGCCCCGGGACAGTCATACGAGCAGTACTTC; CDR3 protein: CASSFAPGQSYEQYF
D gene: TRBD2; J gene: TRBJ2-1; clone size: .; V gene: TRBV19; CDR3 DNA: TGTGCCAGTAGCGATAGCGGGGGGGCCTACAATGAGCAGTTCTTC; CDR3 protein: CASSDSGGAYNEQFF
D gene: TRBD1; J gene: TRBJ1-6; clone size: few; V gene: TRBV10-1; CDR3 DNA: TGCGCCAGCAGTGAGTCGACAGGGGGCAATTCACCCCTCCACTTT; CDR3 protein: CASSESTGGNSPLHF
D gene: .; J gene: TRBJ1-1; clone size: once; V gene: TRBV18; CDR3 DNA: TGTGCCAGCTCACCAAAAGGGATGAACACTGAAGCTTTCTTT; CDR3 protein: CASSPKGMNTEAFF
D gene: .; J gene: TRBJ2-1; clone size: .; V gene: TRBV30; CDR3 DNA: TGTGCCTGGAGTTACCTAGACAAATACAATGAGCAGTTCTTC; CDR3 protein: CAWSYLDKYNEQFF
D gene: TRBD1; J gene: TRBJ2-1; clone size: .; V gene: TRBV25-1; CDR3 DNA: TGTGCCAGCAGCACTCCCGGGACAGGGGCTGAGCAGTTCTTC; CDR3 protein: CASSTPGTGAEQFF
D gene: TRBD1; J gene: TRBJ2-5; clone size: .; V gene: TRBV5-1; CDR3 DNA: TGCGCCAGCAGCTTGCTGACAGGGGGCCAGGAAGAGACCCAGTACTTC; CDR3 protein: CASSLLTGGQEETQYF
D gene: .; J gene: TRBJ2-5; clone size: .; V gene: TRBV4-3; CDR3 DNA: TGCGCCAGCAGCCAAGATAGGCAAGAGACCCAGTACTTC; CDR3 protein: CASSQDRQETQYF
D gene: .; J gene: TRBJ2-7; clone size: .; V gene: TRBV20-1; CDR3 DNA: TGCAGTGAGGGTAGCTCCTACGAGCAGTACTTC; CDR3 protein: CSEGSSYEQYF
D gene: .; J gene: TRBJ2-7; clone size: .; V gene: TRBV6-1; CDR3 DNA: TGTGCCAGCAGTGAGCAGAAGACAGCAAGCTCCTACGAGCAGTACTTC; CDR3 protein: CASSEQKTASSYEQYF
D gene: .; J gene: TRBJ1-2; clone size: once; V gene: TRBV10-3; CDR3 DNA: TGTGCCATCAAGTGGGGGACTCTTCCGAGGGATGGCTACACCTTC; CDR3 protein: CAIKWGTLPRDGYTF
D gene: TRBD1; J gene: TRBJ1-1; clone size: .; V gene: TRBV5-4; CDR3 DNA: TGTGCCAGCAGCTTGGAGAGGGACAGCTACACTGAAGCTTTCTTT; CDR3 protein: CASSLERDSYTEAFF
D gene: .; J gene: TRBJ1-4; clone size: few; V gene: TRBV2; CDR3 DNA: TGTGCCAGCAGAGGGACTAATGAAAAACTGTTTTTT; CDR3 protein: CASRGTNEKLFF
D gene: .; J gene: TRBJ1-6; clone size: .; V gene: TRBV28; CDR3 DNA: TGTGCCAGCAGTTTGGGTAATTCACCCCTCCACTTT; CDR3 protein: CASSLGNSPLHF
D gene: TRBD1; J gene: TRBJ1-1; clone size: .; V gene: TRBV2; CDR3 DNA: TGTGCCAGCAGTGAAGCAGGACAGGGTAGGACTGAAGCTTTCTTT; CDR3 protein: CASSEAGQGRTEAFF
D gene: .; J gene: TRBJ1-2; clone size: .; V gene: TRBV15; CDR3 DNA: TGTGCCACCAGCAGAACTAACTATGGCTACACCTTC; CDR3 protein: CATSRTNYGYTF
D gene: .; J gene: TRBJ2-2; clone size: .; V gene: TRBV7-2; CDR3 DNA: TGTGCCAGCAGCTTAGAACTTTTGACCGGGGAGCTGTTTTTT; CDR3 protein: CASSLELLTGELFF
D gene: .; J gene: TRBJ2-2; clone size: .; V gene: TRBV9; CDR3 DNA: TGTGCCAGCAGCGTAGAGTTTAACACCGGGGAGCTGTTTTTT; CDR3 protein: CASSVEFNTGELFF
D gene: .; J gene: TRBJ2-1; clone size: .; V gene: TRBV5-1; CDR3 DNA: TGCGCCAGCAGCGCCCGGGGGGCCGTATACAATGAGCAGTTCTTC; CDR3 protein: CASSARGAVYNEQFF
D gene: .; J gene: TRBJ2-7; clone size: .; V gene: TRBV6-5; CDR3 DNA: TGTGCCAGCAGTTACTCGGCCAGGGCCCACGAGCAGTACTTC; CDR3 protein: CASSYSARAHEQYF
D gene: .; J gene: TRBJ1-1; clone size: .; V gene: TRBV14; CDR3 DNA: TGTGCCAGCAGCCGCCTTACGGGGAACACTGAAGCTTTCTTT; CDR3 protein: CASSRLTGNTEAFF
D gene: .; J gene: TRBJ1-5; clone size: .; V gene: TRBV28; CDR3 DNA: TGTGCCAGCAGTCCCACGAACGGGAATCAGCCCCAGCATTTT; CDR3 protein: CASSPTNGNQPQHF
D gene: .; J gene: TRBJ1-5; clone size: few; V gene: TRBV4-2; CDR3 DNA: TGTGCCAGCAGCCAAGGCGGTACGGGTAGCAATCAGCCCCAGCATTTT; CDR3 protein: CASSQGGTGSNQPQHF
D gene: .; J gene: TRBJ1-1; clone size: .; V gene: TRBV15; CDR3 DNA: TGTGCCACCAGCAGTTCCTCCAACACTGAAGCTTTCTTT; CDR3 protein: CATSSSSNTEAFF
D gene: TRBD2; J gene: TRBJ2-1; clone size: .; V gene: TRBV5-1; CDR3 DNA: TGCGCCAGCAGTAGCCTAGCGGGGGGAAGCTCCTACAATGAGCAGTTCTTC; CDR3 protein: CASSSLAGGSSYNEQFF
D gene: .; J gene: TRBJ1-6; clone size: .; V gene: TRBV7-9; CDR3 DNA: TGTGCCAGCAGCTCTTTAACAGGGTTGGATTCACCCCTCCACTTT; CDR3 protein: CASSSLTGLDSPLHF
D gene: TRBD1; J gene: TRBJ1-3; clone size: .; V gene: TRBV5-1; CDR3 DNA: TGCGCCAGCAGCCTTACAGGGGCCGGCGGAAACACCATATATTTT; CDR3 protein: CASSLTGAGGNTIYF